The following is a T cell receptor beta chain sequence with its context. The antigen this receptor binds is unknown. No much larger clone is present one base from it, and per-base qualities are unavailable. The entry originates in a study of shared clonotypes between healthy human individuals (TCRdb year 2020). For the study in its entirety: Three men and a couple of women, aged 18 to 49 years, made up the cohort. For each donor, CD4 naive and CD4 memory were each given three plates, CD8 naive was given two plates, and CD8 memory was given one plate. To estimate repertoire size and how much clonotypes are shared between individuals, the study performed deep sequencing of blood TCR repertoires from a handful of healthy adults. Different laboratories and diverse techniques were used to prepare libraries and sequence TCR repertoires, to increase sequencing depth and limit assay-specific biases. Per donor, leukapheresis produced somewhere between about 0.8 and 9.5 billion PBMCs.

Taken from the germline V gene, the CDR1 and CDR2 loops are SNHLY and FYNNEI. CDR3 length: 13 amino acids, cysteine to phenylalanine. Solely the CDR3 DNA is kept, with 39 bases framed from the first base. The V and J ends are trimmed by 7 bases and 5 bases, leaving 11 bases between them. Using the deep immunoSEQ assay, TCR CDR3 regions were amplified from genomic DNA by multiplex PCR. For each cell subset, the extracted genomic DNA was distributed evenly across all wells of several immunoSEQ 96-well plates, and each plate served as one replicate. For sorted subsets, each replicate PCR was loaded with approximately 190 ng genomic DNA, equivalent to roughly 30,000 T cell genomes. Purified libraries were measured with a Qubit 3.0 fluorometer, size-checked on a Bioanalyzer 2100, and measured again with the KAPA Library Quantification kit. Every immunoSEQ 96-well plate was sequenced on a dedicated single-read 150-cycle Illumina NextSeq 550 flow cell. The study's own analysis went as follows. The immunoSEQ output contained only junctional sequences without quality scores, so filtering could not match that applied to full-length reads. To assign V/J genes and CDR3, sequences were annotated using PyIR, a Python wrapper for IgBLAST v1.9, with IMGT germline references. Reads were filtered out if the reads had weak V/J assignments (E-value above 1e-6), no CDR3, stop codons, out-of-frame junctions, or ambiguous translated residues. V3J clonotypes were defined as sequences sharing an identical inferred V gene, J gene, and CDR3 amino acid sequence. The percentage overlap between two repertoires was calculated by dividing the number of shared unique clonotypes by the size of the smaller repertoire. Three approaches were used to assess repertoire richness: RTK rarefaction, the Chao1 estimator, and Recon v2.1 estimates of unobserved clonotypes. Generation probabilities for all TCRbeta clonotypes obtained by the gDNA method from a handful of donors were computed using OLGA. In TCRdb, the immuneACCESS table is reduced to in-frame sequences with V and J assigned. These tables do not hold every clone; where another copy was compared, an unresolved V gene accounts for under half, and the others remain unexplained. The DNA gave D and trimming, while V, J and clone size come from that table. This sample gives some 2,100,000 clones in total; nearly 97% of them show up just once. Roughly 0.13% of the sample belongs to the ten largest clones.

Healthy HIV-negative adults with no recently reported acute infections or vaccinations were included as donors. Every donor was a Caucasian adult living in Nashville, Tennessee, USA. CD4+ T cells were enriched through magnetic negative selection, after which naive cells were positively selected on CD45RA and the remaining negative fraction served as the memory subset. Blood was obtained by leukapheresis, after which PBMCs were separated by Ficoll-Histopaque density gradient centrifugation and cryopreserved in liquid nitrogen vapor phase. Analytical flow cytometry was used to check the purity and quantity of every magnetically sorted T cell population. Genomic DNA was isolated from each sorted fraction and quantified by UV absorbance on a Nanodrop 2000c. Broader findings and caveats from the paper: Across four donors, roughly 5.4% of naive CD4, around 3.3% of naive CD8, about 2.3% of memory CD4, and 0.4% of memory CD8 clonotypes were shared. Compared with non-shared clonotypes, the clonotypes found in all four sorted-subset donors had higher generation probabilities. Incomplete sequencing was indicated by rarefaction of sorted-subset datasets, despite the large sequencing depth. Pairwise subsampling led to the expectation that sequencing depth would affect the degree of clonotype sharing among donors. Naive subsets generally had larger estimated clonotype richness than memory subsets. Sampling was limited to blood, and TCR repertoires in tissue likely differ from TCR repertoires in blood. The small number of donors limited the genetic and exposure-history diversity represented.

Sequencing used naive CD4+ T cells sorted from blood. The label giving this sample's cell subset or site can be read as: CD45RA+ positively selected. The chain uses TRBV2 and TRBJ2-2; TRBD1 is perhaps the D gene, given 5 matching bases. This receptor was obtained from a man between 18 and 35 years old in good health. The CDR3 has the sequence CASMRTSTGELFF. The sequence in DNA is TGTGCCAGCATGAGGACATCAACCGGGGAGCTGTTTTTT.